This TCR beta chain was found in a study of cytomegalovirus exposure and HLA in healthy donors. Broader study findings: Diagnosis of cytomegalovirus status made by the classifier reportedly showed high specificity and sensitivity. Previously analyzed data showed that most TCR beta V segments were productive at a frequency of about 90% or about 30%.

Primers included in the PCR were 60 Vbeta and 13 Jbeta primers. Repertoires were generated with immunoSEQ multiplex PCR, while TCRdb's copy carries only in-frame clones and drops some. The data include 45,000 to 50,000 clones; the top ten clones carry 17%. Comments on this clone: What it recognizes is unknown.

Germline V lookup: CDR1 SGHRS, CDR2 YFSETQ. V lost 0 bases and J lost 5, with 9 bases in between. The CDR3 covers 15 residues. V usage is TRBV5-1 and J usage is TRBJ1-6; unclear D gene. The sequencing input was PBMCs. The source is a male donor in good health and CMV-seronegative. The DNA for the CDR3 is TGCGCCAGCAGCTTGGAGGTCGCGGATAATTCACCCCTCCACTTT. This sequence encodes CASSLEVADNSPLHF.